One T cell receptor beta chain is described in this entry. The V gene's germline CDR1 is SQVTM and CDR2 ANQGSEA. The V end was cut by 0 bases, the J end by 7 bases, with 18 bases between. CDR3 length equals 15 residues. This entry comes from a study of blood T cell repertoires in COVID-19. Here immunoSEQ multiplex PCR was the method, and the copy in TCRdb shows in-frame clones only, minus some. The sample yields about 400,000 clones, more than 75% seen once. Sequencing was carried out using PBMCs or T cells enriched from blood (not recorded which). This chain links TRBV29-1 with TRBJ2-5; possible D gene TRBD1, 6 bases. The TCR comes from a woman in her 30s with acute COVID-19. The CDR3 here is CSVEDLAGVFGTQYF. The CDR3 coding sequence is TGCAGCGTTGAAGATCTCGCAGGGGTATTCGGGACCCAGTACTTC.